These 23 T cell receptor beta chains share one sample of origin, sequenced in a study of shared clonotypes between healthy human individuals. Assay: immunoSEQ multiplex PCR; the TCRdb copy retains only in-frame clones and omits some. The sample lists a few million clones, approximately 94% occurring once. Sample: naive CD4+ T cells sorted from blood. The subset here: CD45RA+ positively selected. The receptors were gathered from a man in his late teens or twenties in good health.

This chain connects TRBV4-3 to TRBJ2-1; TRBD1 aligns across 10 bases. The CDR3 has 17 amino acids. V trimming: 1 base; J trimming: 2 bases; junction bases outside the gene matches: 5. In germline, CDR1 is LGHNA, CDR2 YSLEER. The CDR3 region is CASSQGQGASAYNEQFF. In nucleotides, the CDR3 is TGCGCCAGCAGCCAAGGACAGGGGGCATCCGCCTACAATGAGCAGTTCTTC.

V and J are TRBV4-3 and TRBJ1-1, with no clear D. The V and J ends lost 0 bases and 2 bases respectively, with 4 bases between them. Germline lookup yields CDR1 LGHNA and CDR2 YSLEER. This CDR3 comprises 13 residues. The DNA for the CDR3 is TGCGCCAGCAGCCAAGAAGTAAACACTGAAGCTTTCTTT. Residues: CASSQEVNTEAFF.

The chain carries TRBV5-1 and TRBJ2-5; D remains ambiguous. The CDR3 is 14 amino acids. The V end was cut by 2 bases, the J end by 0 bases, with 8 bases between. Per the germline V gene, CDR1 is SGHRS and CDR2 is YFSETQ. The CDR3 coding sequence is TGCGCCAGCAGCTTCCTGACACACCAAGAGACCCAGTACTTC. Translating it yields CASSFLTHQETQYF.

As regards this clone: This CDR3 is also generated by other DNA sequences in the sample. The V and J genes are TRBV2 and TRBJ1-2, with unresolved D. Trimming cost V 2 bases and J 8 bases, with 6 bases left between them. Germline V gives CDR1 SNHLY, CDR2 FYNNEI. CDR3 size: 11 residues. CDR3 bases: TGTGCCAGCAGTGAATCTGGCGGCTACACCTTC. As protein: CASSESGGYTF.

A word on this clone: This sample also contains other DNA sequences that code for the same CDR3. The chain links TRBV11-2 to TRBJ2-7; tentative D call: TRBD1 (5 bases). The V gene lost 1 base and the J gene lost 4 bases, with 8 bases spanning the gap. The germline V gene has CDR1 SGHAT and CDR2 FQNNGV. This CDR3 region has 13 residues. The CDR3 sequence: CASSLVPGYEQYF. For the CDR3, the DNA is TGTGCCAGCAGCTTAGTTCCAGGGTACGAGCAGTACTTC.

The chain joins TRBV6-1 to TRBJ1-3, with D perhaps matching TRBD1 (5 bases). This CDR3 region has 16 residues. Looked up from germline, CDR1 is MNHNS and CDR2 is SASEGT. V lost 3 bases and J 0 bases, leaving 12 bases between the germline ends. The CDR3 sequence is CASSDLQVPSGNTIYF. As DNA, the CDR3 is TGTGCCAGCAGTGACTTACAGGTGCCCTCTGGAAACACCATATATTTT.

CDR3 coding DNA: TGTGCCTATAAGGGAAACGAAGTATATTCACCCCTCCACTTT. It yields the protein CAYKGNEVYSPLHF. The chain links TRBV6-5 to TRBJ1-6; D is undetermined. The length of the CDR3 is 14 residues. Germline CDR1 MNHEY, CDR2 SVGAGI. V gave up 11 bases and J gave up 8 bases, with 19 bases separating them.

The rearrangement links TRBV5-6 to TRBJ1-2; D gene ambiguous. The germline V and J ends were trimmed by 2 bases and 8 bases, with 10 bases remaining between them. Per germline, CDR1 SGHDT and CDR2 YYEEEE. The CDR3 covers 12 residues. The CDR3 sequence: CASSLNRQGYTF. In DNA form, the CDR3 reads TGTGCCAGCAGCTTAAATCGGCAAGGCTACACCTTC.

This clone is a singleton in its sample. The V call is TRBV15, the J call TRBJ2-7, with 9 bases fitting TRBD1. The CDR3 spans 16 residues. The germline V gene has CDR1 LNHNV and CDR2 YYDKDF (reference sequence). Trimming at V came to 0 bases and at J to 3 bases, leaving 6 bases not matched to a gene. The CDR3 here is CATSRDGDRVFYEQYF. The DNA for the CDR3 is TGTGCCACCAGCAGAGACGGGGACAGGGTGTTCTACGAGCAGTACTTC. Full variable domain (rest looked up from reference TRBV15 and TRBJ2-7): DAMVIQNPRYQVTQFGKPVTLSCSQTLNHNVMYWYQQKSSQAPKLLFHYYDKDFNNEADTPDNFQSRRPNTSFCFLDIRSPGLGDTAMYLCATSRDGDRVFYEQYFGPGTRLTVT.

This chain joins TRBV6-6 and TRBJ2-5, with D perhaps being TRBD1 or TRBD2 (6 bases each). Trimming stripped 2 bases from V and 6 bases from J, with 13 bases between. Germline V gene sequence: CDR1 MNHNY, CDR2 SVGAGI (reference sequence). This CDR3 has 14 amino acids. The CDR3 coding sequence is TGTGCCAGCAGTTACCCGGGGGCCGAGAAGACCCAGTACTTC. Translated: CASSYPGAEKTQYF.

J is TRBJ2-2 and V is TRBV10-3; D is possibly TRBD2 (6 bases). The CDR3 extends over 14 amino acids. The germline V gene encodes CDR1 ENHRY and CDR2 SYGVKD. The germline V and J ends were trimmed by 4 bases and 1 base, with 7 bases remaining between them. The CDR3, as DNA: TGTGCCATCAGTGGGCGGGAGAACACCGGGGAGCTGTTTTTT. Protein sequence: CAISGRENTGELFF.

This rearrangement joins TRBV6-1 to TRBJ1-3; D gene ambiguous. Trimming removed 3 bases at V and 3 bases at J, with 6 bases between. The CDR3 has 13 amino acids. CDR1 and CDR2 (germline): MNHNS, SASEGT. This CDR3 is CASSEVFGNTIYF. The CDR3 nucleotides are TGTGCCAGCAGTGAGGTGTTTGGAAACACCATATATTTT.

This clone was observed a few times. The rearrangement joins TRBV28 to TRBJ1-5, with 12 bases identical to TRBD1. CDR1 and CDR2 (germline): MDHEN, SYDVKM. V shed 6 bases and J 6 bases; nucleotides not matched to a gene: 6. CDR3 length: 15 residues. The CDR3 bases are TGTGCCAGCAGGATGGGACAGGGGGCTGGTCAGCCCCAGCATTTT. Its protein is CASRMGQGAGQPQHF.

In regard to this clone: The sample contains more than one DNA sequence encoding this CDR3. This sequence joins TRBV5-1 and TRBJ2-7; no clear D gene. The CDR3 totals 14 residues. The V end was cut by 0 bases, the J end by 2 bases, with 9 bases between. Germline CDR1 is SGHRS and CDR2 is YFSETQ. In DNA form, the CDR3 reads TGCGCCAGCAGCTTGGAAGGTGCTCCCTACGAGCAGTACTTC. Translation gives CASSLEGAPYEQYF.

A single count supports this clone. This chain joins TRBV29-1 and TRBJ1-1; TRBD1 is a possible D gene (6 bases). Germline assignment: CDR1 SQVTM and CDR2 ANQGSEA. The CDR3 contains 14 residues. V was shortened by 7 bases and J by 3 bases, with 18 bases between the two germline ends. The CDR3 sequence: CSAAGNQGYTEAFF. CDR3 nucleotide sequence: TGCAGCGCGGCGGGCAATCAGGGGTACACTGAAGCTTTCTTT.

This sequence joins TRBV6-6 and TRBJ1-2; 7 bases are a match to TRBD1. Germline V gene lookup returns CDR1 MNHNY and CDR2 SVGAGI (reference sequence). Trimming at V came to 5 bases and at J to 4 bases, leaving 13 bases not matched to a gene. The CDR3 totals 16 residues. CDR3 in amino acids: CASSHPPRAGGYGYTF. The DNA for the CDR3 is TGTGCCAGCAGTCACCCCCCCCGGGCAGGGGGCTATGGCTACACCTTC.

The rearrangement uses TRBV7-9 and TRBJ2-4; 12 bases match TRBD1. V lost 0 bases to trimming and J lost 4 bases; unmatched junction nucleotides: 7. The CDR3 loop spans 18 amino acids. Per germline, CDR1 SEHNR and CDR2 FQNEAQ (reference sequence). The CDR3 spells CASSLARPGQGAKNIQYF. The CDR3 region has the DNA TGTGCCAGCAGCTTAGCGAGACCGGGACAGGGGGCGAAAAACATTCAGTACTTC.

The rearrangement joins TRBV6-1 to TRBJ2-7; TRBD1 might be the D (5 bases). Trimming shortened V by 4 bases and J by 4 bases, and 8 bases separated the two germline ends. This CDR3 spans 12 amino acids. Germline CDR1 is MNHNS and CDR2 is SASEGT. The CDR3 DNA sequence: TGTGCCAGCAGTGGCGCAGGGTACGAGCAGTACTTC. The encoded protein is CASSGAGYEQYF.

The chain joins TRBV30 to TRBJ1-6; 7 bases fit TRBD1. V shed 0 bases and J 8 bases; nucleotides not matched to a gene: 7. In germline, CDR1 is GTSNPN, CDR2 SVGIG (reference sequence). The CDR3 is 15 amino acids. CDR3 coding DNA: TGTGCCTGGAGTGTACGCCGACAGGGCGATTCACCCCTCCACTTT. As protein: CAWSVRRQGDSPLHF.

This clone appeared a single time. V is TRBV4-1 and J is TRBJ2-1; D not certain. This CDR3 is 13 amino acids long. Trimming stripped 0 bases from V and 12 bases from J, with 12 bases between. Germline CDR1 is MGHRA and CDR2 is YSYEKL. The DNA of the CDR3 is TGCGCCAGCAGCCAAGAAGATCGGGCTGCGCAGTTCTTC. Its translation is CASSQEDRAAQFF.

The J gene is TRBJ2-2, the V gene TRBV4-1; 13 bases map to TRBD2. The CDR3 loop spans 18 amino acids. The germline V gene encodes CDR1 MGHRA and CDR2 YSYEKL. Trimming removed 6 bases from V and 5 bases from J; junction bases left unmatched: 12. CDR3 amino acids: CASSHRTSGSPRTGELFF. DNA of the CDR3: TGCGCCAGCAGTCATCGGACTAGCGGGAGCCCCCGAACCGGGGAGCTGTTTTTT.

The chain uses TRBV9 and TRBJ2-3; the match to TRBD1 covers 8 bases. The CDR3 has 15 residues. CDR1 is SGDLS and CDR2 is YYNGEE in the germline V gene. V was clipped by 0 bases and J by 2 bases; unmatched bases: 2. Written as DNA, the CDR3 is TGTGCCAGCAGCGTAGGGGACAGGATCACAGATACGCAGTATTTT. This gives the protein CASSVGDRITDTQYF.

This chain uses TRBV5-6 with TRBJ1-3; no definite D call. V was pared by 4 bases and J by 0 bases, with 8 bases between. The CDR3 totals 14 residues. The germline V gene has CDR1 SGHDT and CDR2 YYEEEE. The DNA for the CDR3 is TGTGCCAGCAGCCATTCTTCCTCTGGAAACACCATATATTTT. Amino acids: CASSHSSSGNTIYF.